One sample yielded the 17 T cell receptor beta chains listed below, sequenced in a study of T cell responses to AZD1222 COVID-19 vaccine. Sequencing used immunoSEQ multiplex PCR; TCRdb keeps in-frame clones, though not all of them. The sample records some 140,000 clones, 88% being singletons. This material consisted of peripheral blood, taken on day 0 of AZD1222 vaccination. These receptors originate from an adult in good health.

The chain joins TRBV3-1 (or the pseudogene TRBV3-2) to TRBJ1-5; D is perhaps TRBD1 (6 bases). CDR1 and CDR2 from the germline V gene are LGHDT and YNNKEL (reference sequence). V dropped 1 base and J dropped 8 bases, with 18 bases sitting between them. The CDR3 is 16 amino acids. The CDR3 protein is CASSQGIQGLEKPQHF. The CDR3 nucleotides read TGTGCCAGCAGCCAAGGGATACAGGGTTTGGAAAAGCCCCAGCATTTT.

The chain combines TRBV2 with TRBJ2-3; maybe TRBD2 (5 bases). The CDR3 has 14 amino acids. Per the germline V gene, CDR1 is SNHLY and CDR2 is FYNNEI. Between the trimmed V and J ends, which lost 6 bases and 3 bases, there was a span of 13 bases. CDR3 nucleotides: TGTGCCAGCAGATCGGGGATTAGTACAGATACGCAGTATTTT. It specifies CASRSGISTDTQYF.

For the CDR3, the DNA is TGTGCCAGCAGTTCGACAGGGGGCAATGGCTACACCTTC. Translated, it gives CASSSTGGNGYTF. This chain connects TRBV6-6 to TRBJ1-2; 10 bases are a match to TRBD1. Germline V gene sequence: CDR1 MNHNY, CDR2 SVGAGI (reference sequence). J was trimmed by 6 bases and V by 4 bases; bases with no gene match: 2. The CDR3 covers 13 residues.

The chain's CDR3 is CASSLQGTYGYTF. The CDR3 DNA sequence: TGCGCCAGCAGTCTACAGGGTACCTATGGCTACACCTTC. This chain links TRBV10-2 with TRBJ1-2, with D tentatively TRBD1 (6 bases). V was shortened by 5 bases and J by 4 bases, with 11 bases between the two germline ends. Germline lookup yields CDR1 WSHSY and CDR2 SAAADI. The CDR3 loop spans 13 amino acids.

The chain combines TRBV6-5 with TRBJ1-1, with D unresolved. The CDR3 runs to 14 residues. Trimming took off 7 bases at V and 0 bases at J, with 12 bases between the two ends. Germline assignment: CDR1 MNHEY and CDR2 SVGAGI. The CDR3 here is CASKKGWVNTEAFF. The CDR3 region has the DNA TGTGCCAGCAAGAAAGGGTGGGTGAACACTGAAGCTTTCTTT.

This chain connects TRBV7-9 to TRBJ2-5, with D possibly TRBD1 on 5 matching bases. V lost 1 base and J 5 bases, leaving 11 bases between the germline ends. Germline assignment: CDR1 SEHNR and CDR2 FQNEAQ (reference sequence). The CDR3 is made up of 14 amino acids. The CDR3: CASSLVAGPETQYF. Here the CDR3 DNA reads TGTGCCAGCAGCTTAGTGGCAGGGCCGGAGACCCAGTACTTC.

V and J are TRBV19 and TRBJ2-7; TRBD2 is a possible D gene (6 bases). Per the germline V gene, CDR1 is LNHDA and CDR2 is SQIVND (reference sequence). The CDR3 length is 14 residues. Trimming took 8 bases from V and 6 from J, leaving 20 bases between them. The CDR3 DNA follows: TGTGCCAGTGGCTCTCCGGGACTGTTCGGCGAGCAGTACTTC. This translates into CASGSPGLFGEQYF.

V is TRBV19 and J is TRBJ1-5; TRBD1 aligns across 8 bases. The length of the CDR3 is 18 residues. The germline V gene has CDR1 LNHDA and CDR2 SQIVND (reference sequence). The trim removed 5 bases at V and 4 bases at J, leaving 16 bases unmatched. The CDR3 DNA sequence: TGTGCCAGTAGTCGACATTCCCGGGCACAGGGGGTAAATCAGCCCCAGCATTTT. Protein product: CASSRHSRAQGVNQPQHF.

The chain has TRBV3-1 (or the pseudogene TRBV3-2) and TRBJ1-6, with a weak D call TRBD1 (5 bases). With 2 bases removed from V and 7 bases from J, the gap between germline ends came to 9 bases. The CDR3 is made up of 14 amino acids. CDR1 and CDR2 from the germline V gene are LGHDT and YNNKEL (reference sequence). CDR3 sequence: CASSQQGDNSPLHF. CDR3 nucleotide sequence: TGTGCCAGCAGCCAACAGGGAGACAATTCACCCCTCCACTTT.

This clone appeared once. The DNA for the CDR3 is TGCGCCAGCAGCCGGGGAGGGATGAGCACCGGGGAGCTGTTTTTT. This codes for CASSRGGMSTGELFF. This chain links TRBV5-1 with TRBJ2-2, with 7 bases fitting TRBD2. J gave up 4 bases and V 4 bases, and 7 bases lay outside the gene matches. Per the germline V gene, CDR1 is SGHRS and CDR2 is YFSETQ. The CDR3 spans 15 residues.

The chain is built from TRBV29-1 and TRBJ2-4, with a possible D match to TRBD2 (7 bases). V was cut by 0 bases and J by 5 bases, with 17 bases left in between. This CDR3 spans 16 amino acids. In germline, CDR1 is SQVTM, CDR2 ANQGSEA. For the CDR3, the DNA is TGCAGCGTTGAAGATCGGGCGCCGGGGGGCGAAAACATTCAGTACTTC. Protein product: CSVEDRAPGGENIQYF.

This chain connects TRBV6-1 to TRBJ2-7; D might be TRBD1 (5 bases). V was cut by 2 bases and J by 2 bases, with 13 bases left in between. Germline-derived CDR1 and CDR2 are MNHNS and SASEGT. This CDR3 is built from 15 residues. The CDR3 nucleotides are TGTGCCAGCAGTGAAAGTATCCCAGGGACCTACGAGCAGTACTTC. As protein: CASSESIPGTYEQYF.

The chain couples TRBV7-2 to TRBJ1-1; 9 positions match TRBD1. Germline CDR1 SGHTA, CDR2 FQGNSA. The J segment lost 4 bases and the V segment lost 4 bases, leaving 7 bases of the junction unmatched. The CDR3 runs to 15 residues. This CDR3 is CASSWNRGQSTEAFF. CDR3 sequence (DNA): TGTGCCAGCAGCTGGAACAGGGGGCAAAGCACTGAAGCTTTCTTT.

The rearrangement uses TRBV12-3 or TRBV12-4 and TRBJ2-1; no firm D call. The CDR3 has 12 amino acids. V dropped 3 bases and J dropped 6 bases, with 6 bases sitting between them. The CDR3 nucleotides are TGTGCCAGCAGTTTGGGTATCAATGAGCAGTTCTTC. Its translation is CASSLGINEQFF.

This chain links TRBV28 with TRBJ1-1, with 8 bases lining up with TRBD1. Unmatched junction bases numbered 2, after V lost 4 bases and J lost 4 bases. The CDR3 contains 13 residues. In germline, CDR1 is MDHEN, CDR2 SYDVKM. CDR3 bases: TGTGCCAGCAGTTACGACAGGGGCACTGAAGCTTTCTTT. Translation: CASSYDRGTEAFF.

The rearrangement joins TRBV7-2 to TRBJ2-3; 8 nucleotides line up with TRBD1. Per the germline V gene, CDR1 is SGHTA and CDR2 is FQGNSA. J gave up 4 bases and V 3 bases, and 6 bases lay outside the gene matches. The length of the CDR3 is 15 residues. CDR3 sequence reads: CASSFGDRSADTQYF. The CDR3 region has the DNA TGTGCCAGCAGCTTTGGGGACAGGAGTGCAGATACGCAGTATTTT.

The chain carries TRBV5-1 and TRBJ1-1, with D hard to call. The germline V and J ends were trimmed by 0 bases and 0 bases, with 9 bases remaining between them. There are 15 residues in the CDR3. Germline CDR1 is SGHRS and CDR2 is YFSETQ. The CDR3 region is CASSLEGGMNTEAFF. As DNA, the CDR3 is TGCGCCAGCAGCTTGGAGGGAGGGATGAACACTGAAGCTTTCTTT.